Below, one T cell receptor (beta chain) is given with its context. The data were taken from a study of blood T cell repertoires in COVID-19. Two negative PCRs, clearance, or symptom resolution characterized the recovered Cohort 3 donors. Profiled with immunoSEQ multiplex PCR; TCRdb holds only in-frame clones, not every one. In the table there are about 180,000 clones, 75% to 90% of which are singletons. Per germline, CDR1 MGHRA and CDR2 YSYEKL. Trimming pared 0 bases from V and 2 bases from J, leaving 11 bases between. This CDR3 spans 17 amino acids. Sequencing was done on a sample of PBMCs or T cells enriched from blood (not recorded which). The receptor comes from a man aged 40-50 years who had recovered from COVID-19. The V call is TRBV4-1, the J call TRBJ1-6; D may be TRBD1 (5 bases). This CDR3 is CASSQDFPGTYNSPLHF. The CDR3 DNA reads TGCGCCAGCAGCCAAGATTTTCCAGGGACCTATAATTCACCCCTCCACTTT.